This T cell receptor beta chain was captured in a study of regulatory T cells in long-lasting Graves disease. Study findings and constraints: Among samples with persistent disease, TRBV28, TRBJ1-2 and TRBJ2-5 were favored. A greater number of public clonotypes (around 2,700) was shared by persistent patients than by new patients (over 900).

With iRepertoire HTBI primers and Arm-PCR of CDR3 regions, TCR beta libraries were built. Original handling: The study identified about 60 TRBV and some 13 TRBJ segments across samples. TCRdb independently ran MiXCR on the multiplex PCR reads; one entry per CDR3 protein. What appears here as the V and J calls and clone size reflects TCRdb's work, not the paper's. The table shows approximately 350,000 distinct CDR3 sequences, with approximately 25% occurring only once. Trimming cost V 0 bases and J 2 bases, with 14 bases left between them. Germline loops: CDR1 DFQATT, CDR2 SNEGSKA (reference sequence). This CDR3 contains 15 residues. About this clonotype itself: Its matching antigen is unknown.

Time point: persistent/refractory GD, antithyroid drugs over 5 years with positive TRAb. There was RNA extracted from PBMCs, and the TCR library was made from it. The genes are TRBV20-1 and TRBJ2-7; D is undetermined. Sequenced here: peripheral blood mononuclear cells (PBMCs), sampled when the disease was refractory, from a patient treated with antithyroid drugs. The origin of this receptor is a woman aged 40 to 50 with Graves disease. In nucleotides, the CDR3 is TGCAGTGCTAGAGATCCTGAGACAAATCCCTACGAGCAGTACTTC. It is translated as CSARDPETNPYEQYF.